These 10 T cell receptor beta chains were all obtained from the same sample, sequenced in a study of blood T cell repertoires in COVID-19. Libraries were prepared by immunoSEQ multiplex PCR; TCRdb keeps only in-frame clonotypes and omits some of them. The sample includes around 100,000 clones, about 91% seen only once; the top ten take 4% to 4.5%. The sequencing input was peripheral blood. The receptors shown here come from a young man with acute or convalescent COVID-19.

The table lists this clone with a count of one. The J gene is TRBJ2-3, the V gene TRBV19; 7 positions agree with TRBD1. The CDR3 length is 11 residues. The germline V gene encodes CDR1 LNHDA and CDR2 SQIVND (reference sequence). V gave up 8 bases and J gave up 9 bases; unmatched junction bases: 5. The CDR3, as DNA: TGTGCCAGTCAAAACAGGGGAACGCAGTATTTT. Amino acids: CASQNRGTQYF.

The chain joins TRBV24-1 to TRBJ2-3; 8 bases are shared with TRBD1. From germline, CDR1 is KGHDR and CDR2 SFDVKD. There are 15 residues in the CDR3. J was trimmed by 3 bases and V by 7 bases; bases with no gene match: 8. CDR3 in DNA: TGTGCCACCAGCGCCCTGGACAGGGAGACAGATACGCAGTATTTT. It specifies CATSALDRETDTQYF.

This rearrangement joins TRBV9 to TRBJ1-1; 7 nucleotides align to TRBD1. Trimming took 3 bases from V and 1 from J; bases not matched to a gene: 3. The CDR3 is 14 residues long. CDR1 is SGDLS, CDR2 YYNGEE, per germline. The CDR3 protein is CASSGQGWNTEAFF. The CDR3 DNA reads TGTGCCAGCAGCGGACAGGGCTGGAACACTGAAGCTTTCTTT.

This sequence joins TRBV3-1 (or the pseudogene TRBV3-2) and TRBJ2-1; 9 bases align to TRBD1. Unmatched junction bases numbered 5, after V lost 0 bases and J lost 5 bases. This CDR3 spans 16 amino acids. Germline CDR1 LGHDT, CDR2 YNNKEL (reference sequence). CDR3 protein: CASSQDPGTGHNEQFF. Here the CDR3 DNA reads TGTGCCAGCAGCCAAGATCCCGGGACAGGGCACAATGAGCAGTTCTTC.

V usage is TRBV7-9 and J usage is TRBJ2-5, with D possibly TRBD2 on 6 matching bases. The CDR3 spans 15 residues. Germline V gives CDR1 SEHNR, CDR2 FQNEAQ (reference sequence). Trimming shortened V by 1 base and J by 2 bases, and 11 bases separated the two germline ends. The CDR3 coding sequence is TGTGCCAGCAGCTTAGTCGAACTAGCACAAGAGACCCAGTACTTC. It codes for CASSLVELAQETQYF.

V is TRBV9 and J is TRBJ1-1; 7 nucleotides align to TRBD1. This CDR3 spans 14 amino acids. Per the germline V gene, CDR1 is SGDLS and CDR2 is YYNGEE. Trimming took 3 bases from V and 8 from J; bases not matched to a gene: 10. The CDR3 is CASSEGTAPMEAFF. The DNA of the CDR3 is TGTGCCAGCAGCGAGGGGACAGCCCCTATGGAAGCTTTCTTT.

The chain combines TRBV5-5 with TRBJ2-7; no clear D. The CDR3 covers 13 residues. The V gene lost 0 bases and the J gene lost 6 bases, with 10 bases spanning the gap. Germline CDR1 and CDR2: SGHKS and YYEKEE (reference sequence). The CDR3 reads CASSLGALGEQYF. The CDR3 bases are TGTGCCAGCAGCTTGGGGGCTCTCGGCGAGCAGTACTTC.

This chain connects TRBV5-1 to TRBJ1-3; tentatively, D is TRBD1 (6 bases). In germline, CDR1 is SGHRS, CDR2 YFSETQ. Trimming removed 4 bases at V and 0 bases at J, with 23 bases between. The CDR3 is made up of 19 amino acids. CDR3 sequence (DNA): TGCGCCAGCAGCCCGGACAGCACCCGCCTGTTTTACTCTGGAAACACCATATATTTT. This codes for CASSPDSTRLFYSGNTIYF.

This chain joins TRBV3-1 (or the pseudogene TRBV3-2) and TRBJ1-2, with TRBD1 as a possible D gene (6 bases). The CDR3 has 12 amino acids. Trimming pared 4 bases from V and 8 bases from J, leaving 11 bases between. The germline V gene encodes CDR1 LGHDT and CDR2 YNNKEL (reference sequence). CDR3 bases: TGTGCCAGCAGCCCCACAGGGTACGGCTACACCTTC. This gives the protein CASSPTGYGYTF.

The CDR3 is CASSSSGGTTDTQYF. The CDR3 nucleotides read TGTGCCAGCAGTTCTTCCGGGGGGACCACAGATACGCAGTATTTT. J is TRBJ2-3 and V is TRBV5-4; TRBD2 aligns across 7 bases. Germline CDR1 and CDR2: SGHNT and YYREEE (reference sequence). The CDR3 runs to 15 residues. Trimming took 5 bases from V and 2 from J; bases not matched to a gene: 8.